The rows below give T cell receptor beta chains drawn from one sample of a study of cytomegalovirus exposure and HLA in healthy donors. Repertoires were generated with immunoSEQ multiplex PCR, while TCRdb's copy carries only in-frame clones and drops some. The sample shows over 100,000 clones, around four fifths of them seen only once. The specimen sequenced was PBMCs. These TCRs come from a female donor in good health and CMV-seronegative. Each CDR3 is given with its conserved first and last residue. A D gene is named only where the DNA matches it firmly. A row's size may be missing; if present it is once, few, many or a size class.

d_gene | j_gene | abundance | v_gene | CDR3aa | CDR3nt
- | TRBJ2-1 | once | TRBV19 | CASSIDHRPSYNEQFF | TGTGCCAGTAGTATAGATCACAGGCCCTCCTACAATGAGCAGTTCTTC
- | TRBJ2-3 | - | TRBV6-6 | CASSYRPTDTQYF | TGTGCCAGCAGTTACCGTCCCACAGATACGCAGTATTTT
- | TRBJ2-5 | few | TRBV5-8 | CASSLPGMLETQYF | TGTGCCAGCAGCTTGCCCGGGATGTTGGAGACCCAGTACTTC
- | TRBJ2-1 | - | TRBV7-2 | CASSLSYSGNNEQFF | TGTGCCAGCAGCTTATCTTATTCCGGGAACAATGAGCAGTTCTTC
TRBD2 | TRBJ2-3 | - | TRBV5-4 | CASSLGLAGAADTQYF | TGTGCCAGCAGCTTGGGTCTCGCGGGAGCCGCGGATACGCAGTATTTT
TRBD1 | TRBJ2-2 | - | TRBV10-3 | CAIKQGQSSAGELFF | TGTGCCATCAAACAGGGGCAATCATCCGCCGGGGAGCTGTTTTTT
TRBD1 | TRBJ2-5 | - | TRBV28 | CASNTGQGTQYF | TGTGCCAGCAATACGGGACAGGGTACCCAGTACTTC
- | TRBJ2-2 | - | TRBV5-1 | CASSPPAGNTGELFF | TGCGCCAGCAGCCCACCGGCGGGGAACACCGGGGAGCTGTTTTTT
- | TRBJ1-2 | - | TRBV7-9 | CASSSGGGYTF | TGTGCCAGCAGCTCGGGTGGTGGCTACACCTTC
TRBD1 | TRBJ1-1 | - | TRBV4-1 | CASSQGAGTGGDAFF | TGCGCCAGCAGCCAAGGCGCCGGGACAGGGGGCGATGCTTTCTTT
TRBD2 | TRBJ2-7 | - | TRBV4-2 | CASSQSLAASYEQYF | TGTGCCAGCAGCCAATCCCTAGCGGCCTCCTACGAGCAGTACTTC
- | TRBJ2-5 | - | TRBV4-1 | CASSQARYETQYF | TGCGCCAGCAGCCAAGCCAGGTACGAGACCCAGTACTTC
TRBD1 | TRBJ2-4 | once | TRBV27 | CASRQTGGTLQYF | TGTGCCAGCAGACAAACAGGGGGAACCCTTCAGTACTTC
- | TRBJ2-7 | - | TRBV11-3 | CASSLGGDYEQYF | TGTGCCAGCAGCTTAGGAGGAGACTACGAGCAGTACTTC
- | TRBJ2-1 | once | TRBV7-8 | CASSLLGETNEQFF | TGTGCCAGCAGCTTACTCGGGGAGACCAATGAGCAGTTCTTC
- | TRBJ2-3 | - | TRBV5-1 | CASSEADTQYF | TGCGCCAGCAGCGAGGCAGATACGCAGTATTTT
TRBD1 | TRBJ2-1 | - | TRBV10-1 | CASRPGDSYNEQFF | TGCGCCAGCAGACCTGGGGACAGCTACAATGAGCAGTTCTTC
- | TRBJ1-1 | - | TRBV28 | CASSFLEGTEAFF | TGTGCCAGCAGTTTTCTAGAGGGTACTGAAGCTTTCTTT
- | TRBJ2-7 | once | TRBV28 | CASRPSTRLQEQYF | TGTGCCAGCAGACCCTCGACTAGACTTCAGGAGCAGTACTTC
- | TRBJ1-2 | - | TRBV4-3 | CASSQDRSSGGYGYTF | TGCGCCAGCAGCCAAGATCGGAGTTCGGGGGGCTATGGCTACACCTTC
TRBD2 | TRBJ2-1 | - | TRBV6-5 | CASRLAGGLYNEQFF | TGTGCCAGCAGACTAGCGGGAGGGCTGTACAATGAGCAGTTCTTC
- | TRBJ2-1 | - | TRBV18 | CASSPSRQVYNEQFF | TGTGCCAGCTCACCGAGTAGACAGGTTTACAATGAGCAGTTCTTC
TRBD2 | TRBJ2-3 | - | TRBV18 | CASSWTSYSDTQYF | TGTGCCAGCTCATGGACTAGCTACTCAGATACGCAGTATTTT
- | TRBJ1-5 | - | TRBV19 | CASSPRQGVYQPQHF | TGTGCCAGTAGTCCTCGTCAGGGTGTATACCAGCCCCAGCATTTT
TRBD1 | TRBJ2-5 | - | TRBV4-1 | CASSQDGTGQETQYF | TGCGCCAGCAGCCAAGATGGGACAGGGCAAGAGACCCAGTACTTC
TRBD1 | TRBJ2-7 | - | TRBV4-1 | CASSTLGTGGHEQYF | TGCGCCAGCAGCACTCTGGGGACAGGGGGCCACGAGCAGTACTTC
- | TRBJ2-7 | - | TRBV29-1 | CSVGTRSSYEQYF | TGCAGCGTTGGGACAAGGTCGTCCTACGAGCAGTACTTC
TRBD2 | TRBJ2-7 | - | TRBV4-3 | CASSQDLGILAGTYEQYF | TGCGCCAGCAGCCAAGATTTAGGCATTCTAGCGGGAACCTACGAGCAGTACTTC
TRBD1 | TRBJ1-2 | - | TRBV6-5 | CASRRQGSGYTF | TGTGCCAGCAGGAGACAGGGTAGTGGCTACACCTTC
- | TRBJ1-1 | - | TRBV6-5 | CASSYGGGRKVEAFF | TGTGCCAGCAGTTACGGGGGGGGGCGGAAGGTTGAAGCTTTCTTT
- | TRBJ1-1 | - | TRBV10-3 | CAISEQAEAFF | TGTGCCATCAGTGAACAGGCTGAAGCTTTCTTT
- | TRBJ1-2 | - | TRBV7-8 | CASGTLQGYTF | TGTGCCAGCGGGACACTCCAGGGCTACACCTTC
TRBD1 | TRBJ2-4 | - | TRBV19 | CASSIGGTVLAKNIQYF | TGTGCCAGTAGTATAGGGGGGACAGTTCTAGCCAAAAACATTCAGTACTTC
TRBD2 | TRBJ2-3 | - | TRBV2 | CASRLAGATDTQYF | TGTGCCAGCAGGCTAGCGGGAGCCACAGATACGCAGTATTTT
- | TRBJ2-4 | once | TRBV2 | CASRPVAKNIQYF | TGTGCCAGCAGGCCGGTAGCCAAAAACATTCAGTACTTC
- | TRBJ1-3 | - | TRBV7-2 | CASSLRLSSGNTIYF | TGTGCCAGCAGCTTACGACTGAGCTCTGGAAACACCATATATTTT